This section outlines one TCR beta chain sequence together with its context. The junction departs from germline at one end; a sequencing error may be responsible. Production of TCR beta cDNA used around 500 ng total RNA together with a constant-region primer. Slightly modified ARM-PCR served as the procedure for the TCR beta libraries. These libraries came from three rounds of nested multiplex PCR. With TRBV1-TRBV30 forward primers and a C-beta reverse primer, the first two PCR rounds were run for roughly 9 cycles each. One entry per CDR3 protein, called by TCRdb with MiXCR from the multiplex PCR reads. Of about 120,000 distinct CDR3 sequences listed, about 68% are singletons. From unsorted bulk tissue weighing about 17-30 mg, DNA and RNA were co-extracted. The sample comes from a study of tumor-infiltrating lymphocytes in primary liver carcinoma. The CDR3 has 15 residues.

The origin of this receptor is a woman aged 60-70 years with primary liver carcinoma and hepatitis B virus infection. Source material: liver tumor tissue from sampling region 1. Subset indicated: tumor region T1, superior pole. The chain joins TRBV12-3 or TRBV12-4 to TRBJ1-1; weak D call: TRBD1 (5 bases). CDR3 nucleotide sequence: TGTGCCAGCAGCCCGGGAGGGGCCAGTAACATTGAAGCTTTCTTT. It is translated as CASSPGGASNIEAFF.